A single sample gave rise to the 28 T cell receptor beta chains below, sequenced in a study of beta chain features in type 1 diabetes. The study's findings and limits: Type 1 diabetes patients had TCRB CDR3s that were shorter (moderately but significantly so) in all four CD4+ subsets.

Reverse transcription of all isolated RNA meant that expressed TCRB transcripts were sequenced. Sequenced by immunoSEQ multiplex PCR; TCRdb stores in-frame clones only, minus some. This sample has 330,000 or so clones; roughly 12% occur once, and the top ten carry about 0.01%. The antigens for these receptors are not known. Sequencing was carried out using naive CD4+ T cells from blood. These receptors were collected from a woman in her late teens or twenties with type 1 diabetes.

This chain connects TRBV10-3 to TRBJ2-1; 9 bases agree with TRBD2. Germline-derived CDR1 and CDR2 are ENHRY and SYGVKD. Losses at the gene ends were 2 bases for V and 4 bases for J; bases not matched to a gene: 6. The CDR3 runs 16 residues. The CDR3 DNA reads TGTGCCATCAGTGAGACGGCGGGAGGGCCTTACAATGAGCAGTTCTTC. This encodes CAISETAGGPYNEQFF.

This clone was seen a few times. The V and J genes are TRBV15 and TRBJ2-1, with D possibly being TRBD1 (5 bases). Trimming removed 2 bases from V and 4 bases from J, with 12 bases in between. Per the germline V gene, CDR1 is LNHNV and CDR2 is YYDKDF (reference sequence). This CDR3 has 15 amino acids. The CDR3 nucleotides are TGTGCCACCAGCAGACATTCTGACAGATACAATGAGCAGTTCTTC. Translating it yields CATSRHSDRYNEQFF.

In nucleotides, the CDR3 is TGTGCCATCGGCCGCGGACAGGGCGGAATGGAGCAGTACTTC. It codes for CAIGRGQGGMEQYF. The chain employs TRBV10-3 and TRBJ2-7; 8 positions match TRBD1. Germline V gene sequence: CDR1 ENHRY, CDR2 SYGVKD. The V gene end was trimmed by 8 bases and the J gene end by 7 bases; junction bases not matched to a gene: 13. This CDR3 spans 14 amino acids.

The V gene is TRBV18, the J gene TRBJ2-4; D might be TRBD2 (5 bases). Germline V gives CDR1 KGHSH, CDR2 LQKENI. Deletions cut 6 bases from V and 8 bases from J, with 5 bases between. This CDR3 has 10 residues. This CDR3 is CASSGDIQYF. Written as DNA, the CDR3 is TGTGCCAGCTCCGGGGACATTCAGTACTTC.

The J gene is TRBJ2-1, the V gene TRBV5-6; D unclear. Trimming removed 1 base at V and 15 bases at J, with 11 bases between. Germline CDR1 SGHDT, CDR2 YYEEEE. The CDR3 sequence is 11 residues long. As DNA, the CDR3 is TGTGCCAGCAGCTTGAGAGGAGTACGGTTCTTC. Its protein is CASSLRGVRFF.

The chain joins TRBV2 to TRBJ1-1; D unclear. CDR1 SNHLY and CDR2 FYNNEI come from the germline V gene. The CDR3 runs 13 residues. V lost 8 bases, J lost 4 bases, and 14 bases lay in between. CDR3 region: CASPAVEGTEAFF. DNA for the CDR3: TGTGCCAGCCCGGCGGTTGAGGGCACTGAAGCTTTCTTT.

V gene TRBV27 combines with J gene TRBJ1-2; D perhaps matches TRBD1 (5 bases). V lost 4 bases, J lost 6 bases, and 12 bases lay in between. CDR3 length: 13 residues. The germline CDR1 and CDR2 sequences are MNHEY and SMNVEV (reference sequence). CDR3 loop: CASSWRGGNGYTF. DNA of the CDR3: TGTGCCAGCAGTTGGAGGGGAGGGAATGGCTACACCTTC.

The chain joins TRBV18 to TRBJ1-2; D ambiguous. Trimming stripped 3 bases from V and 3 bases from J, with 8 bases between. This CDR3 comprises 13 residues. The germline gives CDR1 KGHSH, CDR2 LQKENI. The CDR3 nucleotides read TGTGCCAGCTCACCGACGGACTACTATGGCTACACCTTC. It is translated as CASSPTDYYGYTF.

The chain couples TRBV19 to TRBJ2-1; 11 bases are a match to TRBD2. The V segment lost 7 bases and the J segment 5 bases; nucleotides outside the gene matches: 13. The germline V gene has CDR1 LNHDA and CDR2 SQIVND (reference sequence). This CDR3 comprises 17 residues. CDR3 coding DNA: TGTGCCAGTACTGCTTTTGCCGGGACTAGCGGCAACAATGAGCAGTTCTTC. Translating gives CASTAFAGTSGNNEQFF.

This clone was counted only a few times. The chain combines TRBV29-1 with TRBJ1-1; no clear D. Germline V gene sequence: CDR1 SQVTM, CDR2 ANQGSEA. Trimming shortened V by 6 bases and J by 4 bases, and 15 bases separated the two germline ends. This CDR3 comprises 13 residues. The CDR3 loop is CSVSRLLSTEAFF. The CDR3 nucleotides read TGCAGCGTGAGTCGGTTGCTGAGCACTGAAGCTTTCTTT.

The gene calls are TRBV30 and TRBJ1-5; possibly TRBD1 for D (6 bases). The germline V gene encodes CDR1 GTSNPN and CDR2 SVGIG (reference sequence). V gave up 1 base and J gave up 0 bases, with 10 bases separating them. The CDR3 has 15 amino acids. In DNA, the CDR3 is TGTGCCTGGAGTGGAGGGGGTAATAGCAATCAGCCCCAGCATTTT. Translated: CAWSGGGNSNQPQHF.

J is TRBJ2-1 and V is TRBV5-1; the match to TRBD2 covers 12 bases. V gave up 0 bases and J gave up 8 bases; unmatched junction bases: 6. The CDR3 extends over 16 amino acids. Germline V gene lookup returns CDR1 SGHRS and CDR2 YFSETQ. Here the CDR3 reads CASSLDLAGGPHEQFF. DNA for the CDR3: TGCGCCAGCAGCTTGGATCTAGCGGGAGGGCCGCATGAGCAGTTCTTC.

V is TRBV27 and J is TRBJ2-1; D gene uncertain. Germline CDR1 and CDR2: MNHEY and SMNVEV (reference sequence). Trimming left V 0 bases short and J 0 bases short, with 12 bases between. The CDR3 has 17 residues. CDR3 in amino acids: CASSLSPRSSSYNEQFF. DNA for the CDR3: TGTGCCAGCAGTTTATCACCGCGTTCGAGCTCCTACAATGAGCAGTTCTTC.

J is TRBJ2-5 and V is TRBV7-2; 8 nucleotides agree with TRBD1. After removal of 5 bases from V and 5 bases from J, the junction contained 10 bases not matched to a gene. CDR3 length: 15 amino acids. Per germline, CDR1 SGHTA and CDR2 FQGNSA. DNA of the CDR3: TGTGCCAGCAGCCCACCCGGACAGGGTAGGGAGACCCAGTACTTC. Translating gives CASSPPGQGRETQYF.

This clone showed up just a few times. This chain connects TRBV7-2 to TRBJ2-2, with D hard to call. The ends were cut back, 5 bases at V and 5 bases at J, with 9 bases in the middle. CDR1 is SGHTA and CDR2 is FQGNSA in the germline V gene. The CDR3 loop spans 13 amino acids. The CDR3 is CASSAQSTGELFF. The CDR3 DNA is TGTGCCAGCAGCGCACAGAGTACCGGGGAGCTGTTTTTT.

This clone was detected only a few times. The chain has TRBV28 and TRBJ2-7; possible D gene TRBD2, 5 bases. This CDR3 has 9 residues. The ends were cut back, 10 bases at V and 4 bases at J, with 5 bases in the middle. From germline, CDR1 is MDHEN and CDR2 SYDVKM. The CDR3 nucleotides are TGTGCCACGGGGTACGAGCAGTACTTC. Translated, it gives CATGYEQYF. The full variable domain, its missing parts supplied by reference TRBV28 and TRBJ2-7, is DVKVTQSSRYLVKRTGEKVFLECVQDMDHENMFWYRQDPGLGLRLIYFSYDVKMKEKGDIPEGYSVSREKKERFSLILESASTNQTSMYLCATGYEQYFGPGTRLTVT.

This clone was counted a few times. This chain's CDR3 is CASSDWTGVPSEAFF. DNA for the CDR3: TGTGCCAGCAGTGACTGGACAGGGGTTCCCTCTGAAGCTTTCTTT. This chain joins TRBV2 and TRBJ1-1; 9 nucleotides match TRBD1. With 3 bases clipped from V and 6 bases from J, the junction kept 8 bases outside the gene matches. This CDR3 is 15 amino acids long. CDR1 and CDR2 (germline): SNHLY, FYNNEI.

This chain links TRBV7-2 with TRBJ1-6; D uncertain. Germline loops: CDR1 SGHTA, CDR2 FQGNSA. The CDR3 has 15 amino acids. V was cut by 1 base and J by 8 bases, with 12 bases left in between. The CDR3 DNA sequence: TGTGCCAGCAGCTTAGTTGCGGGTAGAGATTCACCCCTCCACTTT. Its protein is CASSLVAGRDSPLHF.

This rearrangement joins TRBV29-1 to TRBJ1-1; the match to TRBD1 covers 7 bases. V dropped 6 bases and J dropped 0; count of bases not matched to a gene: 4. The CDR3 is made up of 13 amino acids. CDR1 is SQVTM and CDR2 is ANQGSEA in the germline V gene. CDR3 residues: CSVGDRVNTEAFF. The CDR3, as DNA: TGCAGCGTCGGCGACAGGGTGAACACTGAAGCTTTCTTT.

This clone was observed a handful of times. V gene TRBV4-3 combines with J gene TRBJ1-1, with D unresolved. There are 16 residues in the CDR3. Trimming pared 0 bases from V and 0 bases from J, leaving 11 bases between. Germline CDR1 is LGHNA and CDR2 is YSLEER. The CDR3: CASSQDPPPMNTEAFF. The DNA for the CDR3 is TGCGCCAGCAGCCAAGATCCCCCCCCCATGAACACTGAAGCTTTCTTT.

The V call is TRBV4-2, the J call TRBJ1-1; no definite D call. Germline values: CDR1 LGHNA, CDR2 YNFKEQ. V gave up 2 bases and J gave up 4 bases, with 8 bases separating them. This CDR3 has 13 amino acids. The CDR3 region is CASSQQEGTEAFF. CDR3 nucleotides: TGTGCCAGCAGCCAACAGGAAGGCACTGAAGCTTTCTTT.

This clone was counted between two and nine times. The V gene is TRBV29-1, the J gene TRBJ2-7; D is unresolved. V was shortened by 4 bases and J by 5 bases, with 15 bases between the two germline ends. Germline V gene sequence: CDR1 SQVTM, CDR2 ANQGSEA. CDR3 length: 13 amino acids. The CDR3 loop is CSVGRRLSDEQYF. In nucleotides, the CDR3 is TGCAGCGTTGGTCGGCGGCTAAGCGACGAGCAGTACTTC.

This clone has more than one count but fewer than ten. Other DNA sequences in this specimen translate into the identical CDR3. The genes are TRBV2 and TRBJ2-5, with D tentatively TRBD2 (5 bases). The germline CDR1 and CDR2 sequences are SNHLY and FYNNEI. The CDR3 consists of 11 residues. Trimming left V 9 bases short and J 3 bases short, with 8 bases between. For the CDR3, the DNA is TGTGCCAGTCGGGAAGAAGAGACCCAGTACTTC. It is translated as CASREEETQYF. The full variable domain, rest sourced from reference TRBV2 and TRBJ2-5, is EPEVTQTPSHQVTQMGQEVILRCVPISNHLYFYWYRQILGQKVEFLVSFYNNEISEKSEIFDDQFSVERPDGSNFTLKIRSTKLEDSAMYFCASREEETQYFGPGTRLLVL.

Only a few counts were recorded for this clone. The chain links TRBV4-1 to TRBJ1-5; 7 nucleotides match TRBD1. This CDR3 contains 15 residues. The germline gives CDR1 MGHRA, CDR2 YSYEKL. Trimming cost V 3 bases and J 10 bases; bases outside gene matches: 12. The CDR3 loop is CASSQPDRDLAPQHF. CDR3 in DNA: TGCGCCAGCAGCCAGCCTGACAGGGACCTTGCCCCCCAGCATTTT.

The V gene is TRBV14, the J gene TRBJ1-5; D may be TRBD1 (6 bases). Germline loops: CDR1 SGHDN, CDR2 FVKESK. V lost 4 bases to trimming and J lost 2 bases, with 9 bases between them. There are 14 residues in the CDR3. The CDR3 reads CASSPTGRNQPQHF. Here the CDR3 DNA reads TGTGCCAGCAGCCCGACAGGCCGCAATCAGCCCCAGCATTTT.

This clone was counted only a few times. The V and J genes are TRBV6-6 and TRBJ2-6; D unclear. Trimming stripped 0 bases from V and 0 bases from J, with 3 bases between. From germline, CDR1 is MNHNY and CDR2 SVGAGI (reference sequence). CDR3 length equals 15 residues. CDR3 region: CASSYSISGANVLTF. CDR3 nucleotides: TGTGCCAGCAGTTACTCTATCTCTGGGGCCAACGTCCTGACTTTC.

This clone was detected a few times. The CDR3 here is CASRRNTEAFF. In DNA form, the CDR3 reads TGTGCCAGCAGGCGGAACACTGAAGCTTTCTTT. This chain uses TRBV25-1 with TRBJ1-1; no clear D. CDR3 size: 11 residues. CDR1 and CDR2 (germline): MGHDK, SYGVNS. Trimming took off 6 bases at V and 1 base at J, with 3 bases between the two ends.

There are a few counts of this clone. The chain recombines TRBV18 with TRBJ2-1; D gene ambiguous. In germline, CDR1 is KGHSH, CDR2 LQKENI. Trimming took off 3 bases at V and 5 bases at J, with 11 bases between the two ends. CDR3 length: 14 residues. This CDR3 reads CASSPAASNNEQFF. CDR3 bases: TGTGCCAGCTCACCCGCGGCCTCGAACAATGAGCAGTTCTTC.